The 10 T cell receptor beta chains presented below share a single source sample, sequenced in a study of Ad26.COV2.S vaccination and SARS-CoV-2 variants. The treatment here: about 20 received Ad26.COV2.S at low or high dose, single or two shots; about five received placebo; per-sample allocation not given. Sampling happened 63 days after the first vaccine or placebo injection. Assay: immunoSEQ multiplex PCR; the TCRdb copy retains only in-frame clones and omits some. The table has about half a million clones, 80% to 90% seen once. The source material was peripheral blood, sampled in a trial of Ad26.COV2.S vaccine versus placebo. These receptors all come from a person aged 18-65 years who received the Ad26.COV2.S COVID-19 vaccine or a placebo.

The chain combines TRBV20-1 with TRBJ1-1; D unclear. The germline V gene encodes CDR1 DFQATT and CDR2 SNEGSKA (reference sequence). Between the trimmed V and J ends, which lost 3 bases and 1 base, there was a span of 9 bases. The CDR3 sequence is 13 residues long. The CDR3 region has the DNA TGCAGTGCTAGTGCCCAGCCGAACACTGAAGCTTTCTTT. It is translated as CSASAQPNTEAFF.

The gene calls are TRBV19 and TRBJ2-1; D not certain. Germline CDR1 is LNHDA and CDR2 is SQIVND (reference sequence). The CDR3 contains 15 residues. The germline V and J ends were trimmed by 4 bases and 2 bases, with 12 bases remaining between them. The CDR3 region has the DNA TGTGCCAGTAGTACAAGTACGGCCCCCTACAATGAGCAGTTCTTC. Its translation is CASSTSTAPYNEQFF.

The V gene is TRBV2, the J gene TRBJ2-1, with 7 bases aligning to TRBD1. From germline, CDR1 is SNHLY and CDR2 FYNNEI. V gave up 7 bases and J gave up 7 bases; unmatched junction bases: 10. The CDR3 has 14 residues. CDR3 residues: CASNWDRRGNEQFF. CDR3 bases: TGTGCCAGCAACTGGGACAGAAGGGGGAATGAGCAGTTCTTC.

V usage is TRBV30 and J usage is TRBJ2-3; possible D gene TRBD2, 5 bases. CDR3 length: 16 amino acids. Trimming left V 0 bases short and J 2 bases short, with 15 bases between. Germline CDR1 and CDR2: GTSNPN and SVGIG (reference sequence). CDR3 in DNA: TGTGCCTGGAGTGTCCAACTAGTCGACGTCACAGATACGCAGTATTTT. It is translated as CAWSVQLVDVTDTQYF.

The chain has TRBV6-1 and TRBJ2-7, with D possibly TRBD1 on 5 matching bases. The CDR3 consists of 15 residues. Per the germline V gene, CDR1 is MNHNS and CDR2 is SASEGT. The V end lost 5 bases, the J end lost 0 bases, and 14 bases lay between the germline ends. Here the CDR3 reads CASSQDTKDSYEQYF. The CDR3 bases are TGTGCCAGCAGTCAGGACACCAAAGACTCCTACGAGCAGTACTTC.

The genes are TRBV14 and TRBJ2-1; 7 nucleotides align to TRBD2. CDR1 and CDR2 (germline): SGHDN, FVKESK. This CDR3 contains 16 residues. Germline trimming cut 4 bases from V and 5 bases from J; bases unmatched to any gene: 11. CDR3 residues: CASSPFAGEVNNEQFF. The DNA for the CDR3 is TGTGCCAGCAGCCCATTTGCGGGAGAAGTGAACAATGAGCAGTTCTTC.

CDR3: CASSLRWQGPYNEQFF. In DNA form, the CDR3 reads TGTGCCAGCAGTTTGAGGTGGCAGGGGCCGTACAATGAGCAGTTCTTC. The chain couples TRBV27 to TRBJ2-1, with TRBD1 as a possible D gene (6 bases). Germline V gene sequence: CDR1 MNHEY, CDR2 SMNVEV (reference sequence). V was cut by 3 bases and J by 4 bases, with 16 bases left in between. CDR3 length equals 16 residues.

The count of this clone is one. This rearrangement joins TRBV11-2 to TRBJ1-5, with 8 bases identical to TRBD1. Trimming cost V 5 bases and J 0 bases; bases outside gene matches: 3. Germline V gene data show CDR1 as SGHAT and CDR2 as FQNNGV. There are 15 residues in the CDR3. The DNA of the CDR3 is TGTGCCAGCAGCGACAGGGGCGATAGCAATCAGCCCCAGCATTTT. Protein: CASSDRGDSNQPQHF.

The chain couples TRBV12-3 or TRBV12-4 to TRBJ1-1; tentative D call: TRBD1 (6 bases). Trimming left V 5 bases short and J 11 bases short, with 15 bases between. The CDR3 length is 12 residues. CDR3 residues: CASSVTGFGAFF. The CDR3 bases are TGTGCCAGCAGTGTTACAGGGTTTGGGGCTTTCTTT.

The rearrangement links TRBV2 to TRBJ1-1; possible D gene TRBD1, 5 bases. V was cut by 7 bases and J by 11 bases, with 17 bases left in between. The CDR3 spans 12 residues. Germline assignment: CDR1 SNHLY and CDR2 FYNNEI. CDR3 loop: CASTWGGPGAFF. CDR3 nucleotides: TGTGCCAGCACCTGGGGCGGTCCGGGGGCTTTCTTT.